This T cell receptor (beta chain) is from a study of graft-versus-host responses after intestinal transplantation. Findings and caveats of the study: Circulating GvH clone levels at their peak were associated with HvG declines (early post-transplant). GvH clones were identified in recipient marrow, with some first appearing in ileum or blood.

Germline assignment: CDR1 MNHNS and CDR2 SASEGT. The CDR3 sequence is 19 residues long. Unmatched junction bases numbered 14, after V lost 0 bases and J lost 0 bases. On this clone: Antigen specificity is unknown.

Using immunoSEQ multiplex PCR, the repertoire was profiled, and TCRdb retains in-frame clones only, with some absent. Among around 100,000 clones listed, 93% were seen once. Sequencing used unstimulated CD8+ T cells sorted from spleen or lymph node cells, obtained before intestinal transplant. The sequence derives from a human donor who received an intestinal transplant. The chain couples TRBV6-1 to TRBJ2-7, with 7 bases identical to TRBD1. The DNA of the CDR3 is TGTGCCAGCAGTGAAGCTGACCCTCGACAGGGCCCTAGCTCCTACGAGCAGTACTTC. This sequence encodes CASSEADPRQGPSSYEQYF.